The entry below describes one T cell receptor (beta chain). Participants came from about two dozen US areas, aged roughly 18 to 95 years. This sample is part of a study of blood T cell repertoires in COVID-19. Study context: Spain, Italy and the United States supplied samples that represented acute and convalescent COVID-19.

TCRdb's table, derived via immunoSEQ multiplex PCR, lists solely in-frame clones and lacks some. Of roughly 200,000 clones listed, 70% to 90% are singletons. The CDR3 length is 13 residues. The germline V gene has CDR1 LNHDA and CDR2 SQIVND (reference sequence). Between the trimmed V and J ends, which lost 7 bases and 5 bases, there was a span of 14 bases. The rearrangement links TRBV19 to TRBJ2-5, with a tentative D call TRBD1 (5 bases). Specimen: PBMCs or T cells enriched from blood (not recorded which). This clonotype was obtained from a young man who had recovered from COVID-19. The CDR3 DNA is TGTGCCAGTAACCAGGGTTCTACGGAGACCCAGTACTTC. Protein: CASNQGSTETQYF.